The next 15 T cell receptor beta chains were all read from a single sample in a study of blood T cells in healthy people across ages. A second PCR of about 7 to 11 cycles used a sample-barcoded 5' primer and a J-beta primer mix. TCRdb analysed the 5' RACE reads with MiXCR anew, one entry per CDR3 protein. Of 550,000 to 650,000 distinct CDR3 sequences listed, over 25% were seen once; the top ten hold approximately 3.5%. These data were also filed under a second study, of T cells of mothers and their children.

Sample: blood. These TCRs come from a boy aged 2-15 years in good health.

V and J are TRBV20-1 and TRBJ2-5; TRBD1 matches 9 bases. This CDR3 is 14 amino acids long. Germline V gene data show CDR1 as DFQATT and CDR2 as SNEGSKA (reference sequence). Losses at the gene ends were 3 bases for V and 1 base for J; bases not matched to a gene: 3. The CDR3 bases are TGCAGTGCTAGTACAGGGGGCGGCCAAGAGACCCAGTACTTC. This sequence encodes CSASTGGGQETQYF.

V is TRBV5-4 and J is TRBJ2-5, with 13 bases aligning to TRBD2. TRBJ2-1 matches the DNA end more closely, so the J call is doubtful. This CDR3 comprises 18 residues. Germline assignment: CDR1 SGHNT and CDR2 YYREEE (reference sequence). CDR3 protein: CASSQPIRTSGSFDEQFF. The DNA of the CDR3 is TGTGCCAGCAGCCAACCGATTCGGACTAGCGGGAGTTTTGATGAGCAGTTCTTC.

This clonotype was picked up a small number of times. The chain couples TRBV5-1 to TRBJ1-1; D may be TRBD1 (5 bases). Per the germline V gene, CDR1 is SGHRS and CDR2 is YFSETQ. The V end lost 5 bases, the J end lost 3 bases, and 20 bases lay between the germline ends. The CDR3 has 16 amino acids. The CDR3 nucleotides are TGCGCCAGCAGTTGGGACGTGTCGCGACGCGACACTGAAGCTTTCTTT. It codes for CASSWDVSRRDTEAFF.

This clonotype has ten or more counts. The chain links TRBV6-6 to TRBJ1-1; D gene unclear. CDR1 MNHNY and CDR2 SVGAGI come from the germline V gene (reference sequence). The length of the CDR3 is 15 residues. V dropped 6 bases and J dropped 1 base, with 15 bases sitting between them. CDR3 protein: CASSQMSYGNTEAFF. The CDR3 nucleotides are TGTGCCAGCAGCCAAATGTCGTATGGGAACACTGAAGCTTTCTTT.

The chain links TRBV15 to TRBJ1-1; TRBD1 matches 7 bases. Trimming cost V 0 bases and J 4 bases; bases outside gene matches: 5. The CDR3 runs to 15 residues. In germline, CDR1 is LNHNV, CDR2 YYDKDF (reference sequence). CDR3 nucleotide sequence: TGTGCCACCAGCAGAGATCGAGACAGGGTCACTGAAGCTTTCTTT. It encodes CATSRDRDRVTEAFF.

The V gene is TRBV29-1, the J gene TRBJ1-2; D is unresolved. Germline V CDR1 and CDR2: SQVTM, ANQGSEA. The ends were cut back, 0 bases at V and 4 bases at J, with 15 bases in the middle. This CDR3 has 15 residues. For the CDR3, the DNA is TGCAGCGTTGAAGATTATGAAGGGATCGGCTATGGCTACACCTTC. Protein: CSVEDYEGIGYGYTF.

The chain carries TRBV29-1 and TRBJ2-2, with 8 nucleotides matching TRBD1. The junction had 6 bases not matched to a gene; V was cut back by 6 bases and J by 6 bases. The CDR3 runs to 13 residues. Germline CDR1 reads SQVTM; CDR2 reads ANQGSEA. The CDR3 loop reads CSVRTGKAGELFF. CDR3 DNA: TGCAGCGTGAGGACAGGGAAGGCCGGGGAGCTGTTTTTT.

This clonotype was seen only a few times. The chain is built from TRBV12-3 or TRBV12-4 and TRBJ2-2, with 7 nucleotides matching TRBD1. V was clipped by 7 bases and J by 0 bases; unmatched bases: 5. This CDR3 contains 15 residues. DNA of the CDR3: TGTGCCAGCACCTTGCAGGGGGCGAACACCGGGGAGCTGTTTTTT. It translates to CASTLQGANTGELFF.

V usage is TRBV7-6 and J usage is TRBJ1-6; D may be TRBD1 (5 bases). Germline assignment: CDR1 SGHVS and CDR2 FNYEAQ. The CDR3 is made up of 16 amino acids. V lost 1 base to trimming and J lost 7 bases, with 14 bases between them. DNA for the CDR3: TGTGCCAGCAGCTTAGGACCCAGGGAACTAAATTCACCCCTCCACTTT. This encodes CASSLGPRELNSPLHF.

The rearrangement links TRBV27 to TRBJ1-2; D is uncertain. Trimming pared 6 bases from V and 7 bases from J, leaving 24 bases between. Germline V CDR1 and CDR2: MNHEY, SMNVEV (reference sequence). The CDR3 length is 16 residues. The CDR3 nucleotides read TGTGCCAGCAGCTCCAATCTCCGGTCCTTCTGGGGTGGCTACACCTTC. It encodes CASSSNLRSFWGGYTF.

The CDR3 sequence: CASSQERGKETQYF. Here the CDR3 DNA reads TGTGCCAGCAGCCAGGAGCGGGGCAAAGAGACCCAGTACTTC. The chain couples TRBV7-2 to TRBJ2-5; 7 nucleotides match TRBD2. Trimming at V came to 5 bases and at J to 3 bases, leaving 6 bases not matched to a gene. CDR1 is SGHTA, CDR2 FQGNSA, per germline. CDR3 length equals 14 residues.

The V gene is TRBV5-4, the J gene TRBJ2-4; perhaps TRBD1 as D (6 bases). Deletions cut 0 bases from V and 3 bases from J, with 16 bases between. This CDR3 spans 17 amino acids. Per the germline V gene, CDR1 is SGHNT and CDR2 is YYREEE (reference sequence). This chain's CDR3 is CASSLAAGEGLKNIQYF. Here the CDR3 DNA reads TGTGCCAGCAGCTTGGCCGCAGGGGAAGGGCTCAAAAACATTCAGTACTTC.

The CDR3 DNA reads TGTGCCAGCAGCCTCGGACAGGGGTCTGAAGAGCAGTACTTC. This encodes CASSLGQGSEEQYF. V gene TRBV3-1 combines with J gene TRBJ2-5; TRBD1 agrees at 9 bases. The germline CDR1 and CDR2 sequences are LGHDT and YNNKEL (reference sequence). The CDR3 covers 14 residues. The V and J ends lost 4 bases and 11 bases, in that order; junction bases with no gene match: 11.

The V and J genes are TRBV6-2 or TRBV6-3 and TRBJ2-7; 9 nucleotides agree with TRBD2. J was trimmed by 6 bases and V by 8 bases; bases with no gene match: 8. Germline assignment: CDR1 MNHEY and CDR2 SVGEGT. CDR3 length: 13 amino acids. CDR3: CASGPGLAVEQYF. CDR3 bases: TGTGCCAGCGGACCGGGACTAGCAGTCGAGCAGTACTTC.

The table lists this clonotype with a few counts. The gene calls are TRBV6-5 and TRBJ2-5; 8 bases match TRBD1. This CDR3 has 14 residues. Germline assignment: CDR1 MNHEY and CDR2 SVGAGI. J gave up 11 bases and V 2 bases, and 10 bases lay outside the gene matches. The CDR3 DNA reads as TGTGCCAGCAGTTACGGGCAGGGGGCCGGTGAGCAGTACTTC. Its protein is CASSYGQGAGEQYF.